This T cell receptor (beta chain) stems from a study of shared clonotypes between healthy human individuals. Overall study: Plates per donor: three CD4 naive, three CD4 memory, two CD8 naive, one CD8 memory.

The CDR3 is 11 residues long. Deletions cut 7 bases from V and 8 bases from J, with 9 bases between. CDR1 and CDR2 from the germline V gene are SGHRS and YFSETQ. In the naive CD8 group, cells lacked CD45RO and were positively selected for CCR7, so terminally differentiated effector memory CD45RA+ cells were left out. Donors, without exception, were Caucasian adults residing in Nashville, Tennessee. Across several immunoSEQ plates, the genomic DNA of each subset was split evenly. Using immunoSEQ multiplex PCR, the repertoire was profiled, and TCRdb retains in-frame clones only, with some absent. The profile shows about 580,000 clones, more than 95% of them singletons. General study results and limits: Around 5% of naive CD4 clonotypes were shared across a handful of donors.

The table lists this clone with a count of one. The antigen is undetermined. The sequencing sample was made of naive CD8+ T cells sorted from blood. The chain recombines TRBV5-1 with TRBJ2-2; D ambiguous. The source is a man aged 25-45 years in good health. The CDR3 nucleotides read TGCGCCAGCCATTTAAGTGGGGAGCTGTTTTTT. This gives the protein CASHLSGELFF.